This T cell receptor beta chain was identified in a study of blood T cell repertoires in COVID-19. Using immunoSEQ multiplex PCR, the repertoire was profiled, and TCRdb retains in-frame clones only, with some absent. The sample holds 200,000 to 250,000 clones, around 80% seen once. As to this clone: The same CDR3 arises from other DNA sequences in this sample as well.

Trimming pared 0 bases from V and 5 bases from J, leaving 7 bases between. The CDR3 has 13 amino acids. Germline CDR1 SGDLS, CDR2 YYNGEE. The clonotype comes from a human donor in a cohort sampled during active COVID-19. Input material: peripheral blood. The chain has TRBV9 and TRBJ2-3; maybe TRBD1 (5 bases). The CDR3 is CASSVAGLDTQYF. For the CDR3, the DNA is TGTGCCAGCAGCGTAGCAGGGTTAGATACGCAGTATTTT.